This TCR beta chain originates from a study of neurological immune-mediated disorders. Study-wide results and limits: Multiple sclerosis was found to have the least TCR clonal expansion, below healthy controls, and HTLV-1-associated myelopathy the most. Private repertoires in all groups were suggested, as expanded clones shared no CDR3 amino acid sequences across subjects.

2 million PBMCs stored at -80 C were the source of the unsorted libraries. In regard to this clonotype: Its antigen is still unknown.

CDR3 length equals 15 residues. Germline assignment: CDR1 SGDLS and CDR2 YYNGEE. V was clipped by 4 bases and J by 4 bases, with 15 bases between them. It was by 5'RACE with 10-nucleotide random UMIs that the cDNA was made. TCRdb ran MiXCR on the 5' RACE reads and lists one entry per CDR3 protein. The table shows 50,000 or so distinct CDR3 sequences, with 10% occurring only once. V usage is TRBV9 and J usage is TRBJ1-3; D remains unclear. The receptor's source is a woman between 40 and 50 years old with HTLV-1-associated myelopathy (HAM/TSP). Sequencing was done on a sample of PBMCs. This CDR3 is CASSPTGSYGNTIYF. Here the CDR3 DNA reads TGTGCCAGCAGCCCGACGGGGTCGTACGGAAACACCATATATTTT.